A single sample gave rise to the 15 T cell receptor beta chains below, sequenced in a study of cytomegalovirus exposure and HLA in healthy donors. Primers: 60 Vbeta forward and 13 Jbeta reverse. The data were produced by immunoSEQ multiplex PCR, yet TCRdb's version contains in-frame clones alone and is incomplete. Its clone listing holds 130,000 to 150,000 clones. Sequenced sample: PBMCs. The origin of the receptors is a middle-aged man in good health and CMV-seronegative.

The chain couples TRBV2 to TRBJ2-7, with 9 bases matching TRBD1. The CDR3 extends over 14 amino acids. Germline CDR1 SNHLY, CDR2 FYNNEI. The ends lost 6 bases at V and 1 base at J; junction bases unmatched: 4. This chain's CDR3 is CASSGQGFSYEQYF. The CDR3 DNA reads TGTGCCAGCAGCGGACAGGGGTTTTCCTACGAGCAGTACTTC.

The chain links TRBV4-3 to TRBJ2-7; TRBD2 matches 8 bases. Trimming took 4 bases from V and 2 from J; bases not matched to a gene: 10. The CDR3 covers 16 residues. From germline, CDR1 is LGHNA and CDR2 YSLEER. The CDR3 loop is CASSLLFREGTYEQYF. CDR3 bases: TGCGCCAGCAGCCTTTTGTTCCGGGAGGGTACCTACGAGCAGTACTTC.

The chain joins TRBV20-1 to TRBJ1-5; D gene unclear. This CDR3 comprises 11 residues. Germline V gives CDR1 DFQATT, CDR2 SNEGSKA (reference sequence). V gave up 1 base and J gave up 7 bases, with 5 bases separating them. CDR3 protein: CSARGSQPQHF. The CDR3, as DNA: TGCAGTGCTAGAGGGAGCCAGCCCCAGCATTTT.

V is TRBV7-3 and J is TRBJ2-3; tentatively, D is TRBD1 (6 bases). Trimming removed 4 bases from V and 4 bases from J, with 21 bases in between. CDR1 is SGHTA, CDR2 FQGTGA, per germline. This CDR3 comprises 17 residues. In DNA form, the CDR3 reads TGTGCCAGCAGCTCCCCACAGGGTAAAAGCTTAGCAGATACGCAGTATTTT. Residues: CASSSPQGKSLADTQYF.

The V and J genes are TRBV10-3 and TRBJ1-2; the match to TRBD1 covers 7 bases. CDR3 size: 14 residues. V lost 3 bases and J lost 6; bases outside the gene matches: 7. Germline V gene data show CDR1 as ENHRY and CDR2 as SYGVKD. CDR3 loop: CAISDTTGRDGYTF. The CDR3 bases are TGTGCCATCAGTGATACGACAGGGAGAGATGGCTACACCTTC.

The CDR3 loop is CASSFLLPTDTQYF. As DNA, the CDR3 is TGTGCCAGCAGTTTTTTACTACCCACAGATACGCAGTATTTT. The chain couples TRBV28 to TRBJ2-3, with no clear D. Germline-derived CDR1 and CDR2 are MDHEN and SYDVKM. Trimming took off 3 bases at V and 2 bases at J, with 9 bases between the two ends. This CDR3 is 14 amino acids long. Full variable domain (missing parts from reference TRBV28 and TRBJ2-3): DVKVTQSSRYLVKRTGEKVFLECVQDMDHENMFWYRQDPGLGLRLIYFSYDVKMKEKGDIPEGYSVSREKKERFSLILESASTNQTSMYLCASSFLLPTDTQYFGPGTRLTVL.

V is TRBV7-6 and J is TRBJ1-2; 7 bases align to TRBD1. The CDR3 covers 14 residues. Germline V gene lookup returns CDR1 SGHVS and CDR2 FNYEAQ. The trim removed 2 bases at V and 6 bases at J, leaving 6 bases unmatched. The chain's CDR3 is CASSLNQGGNGYTF. The CDR3 nucleotides are TGTGCCAGCAGCTTAAATCAAGGGGGCAATGGCTACACCTTC.

The J gene is TRBJ1-4, the V gene TRBV5-1; 7 nucleotides align to TRBD1. This CDR3 contains 14 residues. The germline gives CDR1 SGHRS, CDR2 YFSETQ. The V gene end was trimmed by 4 bases and the J gene end by 8 bases; junction bases not matched to a gene: 8. CDR3 in DNA: TGCGCCAGCAGCGCCGGGACAGCGTCGGAAAAACTGTTTTTT. It encodes CASSAGTASEKLFF.

This chain joins TRBV9 and TRBJ2-5; 9 positions agree with TRBD2. The J call is doubtful: the DNA matches TRBJ2-7 better. The CDR3 has 15 amino acids. The V gene's germline CDR1 is SGDLS and CDR2 YYNGEE. Written as DNA, the CDR3 is TGTGCCAGCAGCGTTAGCGGGGGCACCACCTACGAGCAGTACTTC. Protein sequence: CASSVSGGTTYEQYF.

V is TRBV2 and J is TRBJ1-1, with D perhaps matching TRBD1 (6 bases). The V gene lost 8 bases and the J gene lost 3 bases, with 13 bases spanning the gap. In germline, CDR1 is SNHLY, CDR2 FYNNEI. The CDR3 covers 13 residues. CDR3 in DNA: TGTGCCAGCGGGACAAAGGAGGACACTGAAGCTTTCTTT. As protein: CASGTKEDTEAFF.

The chain employs TRBV4-1 and TRBJ2-1; 8 bases line up with TRBD1. Germline V gene lookup returns CDR1 MGHRA and CDR2 YSYEKL. CDR3 length: 17 amino acids. With V trimmed by 2 bases and J by 2 bases, 8 bases remained unmatched. CDR3 amino acids: CASSQRGDRLTYNEQFF. DNA of the CDR3: TGCGCCAGCAGCCAAAGGGGGGACAGGCTTACCTACAATGAGCAGTTCTTC.

Concerning this clone: The junction differs from germline at one of its ends, possibly a read error. This chain connects TRBV4-3 to TRBJ2-5, with 12 bases aligning to TRBD2. Germline V gene lookup returns CDR1 LGHNA and CDR2 YSLEER. The CDR3 totals 16 residues. CDR3 nucleotide sequence: TGCGCCGGCAGCCACGGACTAGCGGGGCGTCAAGAGACCCAGTACTTC. This encodes CAGSHGLAGRQETQYF.

The rearrangement uses TRBV7-9 and TRBJ1-2; the match to TRBD1 covers 7 bases. Germline assignment: CDR1 SEHNR and CDR2 FQNEAQ (reference sequence). The ends lost 1 base at V and 5 bases at J; junction bases unmatched: 4. The CDR3 covers 14 residues. CDR3: CASSLDRGRYGYTF. The CDR3 nucleotides are TGTGCCAGCAGCTTAGATAGGGGGCGGTATGGCTACACCTTC.

This chain connects TRBV9 to TRBJ1-1, with D hard to call. V lost 0 bases and J lost 1, with 7 bases in between. The CDR3 has 14 residues. Germline V lookup: CDR1 SGDLS, CDR2 YYNGEE. Here the CDR3 reads CASSVGSTNTEAFF. CDR3 DNA: TGTGCCAGCAGCGTAGGGAGTACGAACACTGAAGCTTTCTTT.

V usage is TRBV10-1 and J usage is TRBJ2-5; unclear D gene. Deletions cut 4 bases from V and 5 bases from J, with 17 bases between. The CDR3 contains 15 residues. Germline CDR1 reads WNHNN; CDR2 reads SYGVQD (reference sequence). CDR3 DNA sequence: TGCGCCAGCAGTGGCCGTGGGCAGACGAAGGAGACCCAGTACTTC. Its protein is CASSGRGQTKETQYF.